Included here is one T cell receptor (beta chain) sequence, with context. The junction had 6 bases not matched to a gene; V was cut back by 6 bases and J by 3 bases. Germline-derived CDR1 and CDR2 are MNHEY and SMNVEV (reference sequence). The CDR3 consists of 15 residues. This entry comes from a study of blood T cell repertoires in COVID-19. For the study at large: Italy, Spain and the United States were the sources of the convalescent and acute COVID-19 samples.

Per the original methods: Reference gene primer amplification gave nucleated cell count estimates. Repertoires were generated with immunoSEQ multiplex PCR, while TCRdb's copy carries only in-frame clones and drops some. Clone size and V and J calls were adopted from that table, with D and trimming inferred from the DNA. The data contain 50,000 to 65,000 clones, 75% to 90% of them singletons. The V and J genes are TRBV27 and TRBJ2-1; TRBD1 matches 9 bases. This TCR was recovered from a human donor in a cohort sampled during active COVID-19. The specimen was peripheral blood. This chain's CDR3 is CASRGTGRFYNEQFF. As DNA, the CDR3 is TGTGCCAGCAGGGGGACAGGGAGGTTCTACAATGAGCAGTTCTTC.